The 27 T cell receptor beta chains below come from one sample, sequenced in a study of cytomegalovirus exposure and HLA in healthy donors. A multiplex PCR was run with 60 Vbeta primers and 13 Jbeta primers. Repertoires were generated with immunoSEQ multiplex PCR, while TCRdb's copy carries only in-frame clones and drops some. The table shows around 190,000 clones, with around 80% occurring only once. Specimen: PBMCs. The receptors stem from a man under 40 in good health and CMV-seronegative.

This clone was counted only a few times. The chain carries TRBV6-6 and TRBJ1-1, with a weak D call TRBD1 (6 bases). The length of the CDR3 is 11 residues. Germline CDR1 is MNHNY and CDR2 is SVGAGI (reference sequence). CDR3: CASDSGAEAFF. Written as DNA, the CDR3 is TGTGCTTCGGACAGTGGGGCTGAAGCTTTCTTT.

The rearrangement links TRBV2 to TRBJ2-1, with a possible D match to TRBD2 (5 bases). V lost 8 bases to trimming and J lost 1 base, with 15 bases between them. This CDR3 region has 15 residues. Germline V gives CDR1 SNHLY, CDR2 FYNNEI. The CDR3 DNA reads TGTGCCAGCGCTAGCTTATCTTTATCCTACAATGAGCAGTTCTTC. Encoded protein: CASASLSLSYNEQFF. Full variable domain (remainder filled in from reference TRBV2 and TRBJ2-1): EPEVTQTPSHQVTQMGQEVILRCVPISNHLYFYWYRQILGQKVEFLVSFYNNEISEKSEIFDDQFSVERPDGSNFTLKIRSTKLEDSAMYFCASASLSLSYNEQFFGPGTRLTVL.

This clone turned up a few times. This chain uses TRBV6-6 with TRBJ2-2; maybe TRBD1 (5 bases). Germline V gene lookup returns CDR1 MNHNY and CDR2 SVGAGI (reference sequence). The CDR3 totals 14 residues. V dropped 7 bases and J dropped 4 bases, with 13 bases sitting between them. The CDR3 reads CASIRDSSTGELFF. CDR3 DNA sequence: TGTGCCAGCATTAGAGACAGCTCCACCGGGGAGCTGTTTTTT.

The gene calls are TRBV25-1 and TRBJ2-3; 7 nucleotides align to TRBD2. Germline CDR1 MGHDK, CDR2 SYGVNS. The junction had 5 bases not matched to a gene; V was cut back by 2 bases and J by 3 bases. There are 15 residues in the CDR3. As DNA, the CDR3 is TGTGCCAGCAGTGAACCCCAGGGAGGGACAGATACGCAGTATTTT. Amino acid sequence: CASSEPQGGTDTQYF. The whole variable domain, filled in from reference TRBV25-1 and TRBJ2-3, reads EADIYQTPRYLVIGTGKKITLECSQTMGHDKMYWYQQDPGMELHLIHYSYGVNSTEKGDLSSESTVSRIRTEHFPLTLESARPSHTSQYLCASSEPQGGTDTQYFGPGTRLTVL.

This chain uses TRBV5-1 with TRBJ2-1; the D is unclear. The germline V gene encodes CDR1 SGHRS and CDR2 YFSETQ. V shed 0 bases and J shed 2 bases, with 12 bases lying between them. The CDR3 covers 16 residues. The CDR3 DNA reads TGCGCCAGCAGCTTGGGCCACAAAAACCCCTACAATGAGCAGTTCTTC. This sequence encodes CASSLGHKNPYNEQFF.

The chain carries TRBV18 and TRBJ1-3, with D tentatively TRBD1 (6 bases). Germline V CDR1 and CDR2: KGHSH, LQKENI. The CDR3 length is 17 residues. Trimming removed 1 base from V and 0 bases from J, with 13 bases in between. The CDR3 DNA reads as TGTGCCAGCTCACCACAACAGGGCGCGAGCTCTGGAAACACCATATATTTT. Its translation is CASSPQQGASSGNTIYF.

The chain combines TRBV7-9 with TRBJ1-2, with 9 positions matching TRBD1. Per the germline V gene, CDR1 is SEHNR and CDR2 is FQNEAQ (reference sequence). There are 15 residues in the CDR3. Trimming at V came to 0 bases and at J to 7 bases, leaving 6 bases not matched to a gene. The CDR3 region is CASSLANRGLVGYTF. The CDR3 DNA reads TGTGCCAGCAGCTTAGCGAACAGGGGGCTCGTTGGCTACACCTTC.

CDR3 sequence: CASSFDLGGNSNQPQHF. CDR3 nucleotide sequence: TGTGCCAGTAGTTTCGATTTGGGGGGGAATAGCAATCAGCCCCAGCATTTT. The gene calls are TRBV19 and TRBJ1-5, with D tentatively TRBD1 (5 bases). V was clipped by 5 bases and J by 0 bases, with 17 bases between them. The CDR3 spans 17 residues. The germline CDR1 and CDR2 sequences are LNHDA and SQIVND (reference sequence).

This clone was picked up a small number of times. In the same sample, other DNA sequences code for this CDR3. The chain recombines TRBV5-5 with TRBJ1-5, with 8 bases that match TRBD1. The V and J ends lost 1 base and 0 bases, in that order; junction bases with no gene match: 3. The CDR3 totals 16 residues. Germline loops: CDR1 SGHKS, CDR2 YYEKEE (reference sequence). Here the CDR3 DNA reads TGTGCCAGCAGCTTGACAGGGGGGGATAGCAATCAGCCCCAGCATTTT. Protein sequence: CASSLTGGDSNQPQHF.

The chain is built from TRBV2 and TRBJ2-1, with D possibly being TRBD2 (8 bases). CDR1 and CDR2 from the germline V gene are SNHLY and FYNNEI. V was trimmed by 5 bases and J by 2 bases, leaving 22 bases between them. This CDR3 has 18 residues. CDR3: CASSTDRAISGTYNEQFF. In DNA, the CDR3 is TGTGCCAGCAGTACCGACAGGGCTATTAGCGGGACCTACAATGAGCAGTTCTTC.

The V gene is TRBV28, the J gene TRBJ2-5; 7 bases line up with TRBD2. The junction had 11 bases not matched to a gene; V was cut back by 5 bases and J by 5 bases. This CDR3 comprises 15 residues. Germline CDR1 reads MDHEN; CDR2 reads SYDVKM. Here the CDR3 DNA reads TGTGCCAGCAGTCCCCGGTTGACAGCGGGGGAGACCCAGTACTTC. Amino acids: CASSPRLTAGETQYF.

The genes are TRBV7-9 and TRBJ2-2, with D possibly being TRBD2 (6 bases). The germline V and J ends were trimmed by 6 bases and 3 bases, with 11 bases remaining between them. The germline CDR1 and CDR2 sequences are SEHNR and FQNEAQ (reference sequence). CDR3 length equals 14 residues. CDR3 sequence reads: CASSRDSHTGELFF. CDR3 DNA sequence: TGTGCCAGCAGTCGGGACTCCCACACCGGGGAGCTGTTTTTT.

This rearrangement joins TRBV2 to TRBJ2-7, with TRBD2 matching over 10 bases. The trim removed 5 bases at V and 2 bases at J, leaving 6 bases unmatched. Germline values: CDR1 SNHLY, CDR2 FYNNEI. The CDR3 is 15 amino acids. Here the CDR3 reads CASSKGLAEAYEQYF. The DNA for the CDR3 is TGTGCCAGCAGTAAAGGACTAGCGGAAGCCTACGAGCAGTACTTC.

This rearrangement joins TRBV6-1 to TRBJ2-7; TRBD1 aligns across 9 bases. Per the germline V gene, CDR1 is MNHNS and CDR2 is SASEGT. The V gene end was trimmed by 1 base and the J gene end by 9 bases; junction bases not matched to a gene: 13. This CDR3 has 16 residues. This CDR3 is CASSEGAGQGTFGQYF. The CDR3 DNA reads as TGTGCCAGCAGTGAAGGGGCGGGACAGGGAACATTTGGGCAGTACTTC.

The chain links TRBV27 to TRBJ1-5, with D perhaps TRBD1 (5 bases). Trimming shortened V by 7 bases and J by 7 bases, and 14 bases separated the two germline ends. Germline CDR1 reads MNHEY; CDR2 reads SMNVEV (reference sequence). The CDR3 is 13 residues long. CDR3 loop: CASTLGAGQPQHF. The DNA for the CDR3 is TGTGCCAGCACCCTCGGGGCGGGGCAGCCCCAGCATTTT.

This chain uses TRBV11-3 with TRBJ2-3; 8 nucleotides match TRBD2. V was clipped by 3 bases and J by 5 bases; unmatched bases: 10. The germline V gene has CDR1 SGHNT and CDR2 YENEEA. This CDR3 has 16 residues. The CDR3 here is CASSFGGAGVKDTQYF. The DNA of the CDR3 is TGTGCCAGCAGCTTTGGGGGAGCGGGAGTTAAAGATACGCAGTATTTT.

The CDR3 coding sequence is TGTGCCAGTAGTGTGGGGGCTAAGGTTATCGGCACTGAAGCTTTCTTT. Translating gives CASSVGAKVIGTEAFF. The rearrangement links TRBV19 to TRBJ1-1, with D perhaps TRBD1 (6 bases). Trimming left V 5 bases short and J 4 bases short, with 20 bases between. The CDR3 spans 16 residues. Germline assignment: CDR1 LNHDA and CDR2 SQIVND (reference sequence).

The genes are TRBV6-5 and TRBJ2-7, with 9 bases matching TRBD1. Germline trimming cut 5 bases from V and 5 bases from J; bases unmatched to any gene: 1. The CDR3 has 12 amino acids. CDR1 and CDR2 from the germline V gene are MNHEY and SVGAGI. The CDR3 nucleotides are TGTGCCAGCAGTAGGACAGGGGACGAGCAGTACTTC. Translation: CASSRTGDEQYF.

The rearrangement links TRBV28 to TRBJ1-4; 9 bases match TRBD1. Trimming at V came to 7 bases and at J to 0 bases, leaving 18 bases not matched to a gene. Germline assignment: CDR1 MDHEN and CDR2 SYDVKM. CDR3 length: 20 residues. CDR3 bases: TGTGCCAGCAAATACGGACAGGGGAACCTCGTACAGGCAACTAATGAAAAACTGTTTTTT. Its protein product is CASKYGQGNLVQATNEKLFF.

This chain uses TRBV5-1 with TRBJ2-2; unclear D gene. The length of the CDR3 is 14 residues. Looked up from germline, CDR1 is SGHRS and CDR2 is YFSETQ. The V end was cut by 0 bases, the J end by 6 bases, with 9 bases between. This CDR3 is CASSLGAGPGELFF. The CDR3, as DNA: TGCGCCAGCAGCTTGGGGGCCGGTCCCGGGGAGCTGTTTTTT.

The CDR3 DNA reads TGCGCCAGCAGTCAAGAAGGACTAGCGAGGCAAGAGACCCAGTACTTC. Translating it yields CASSQEGLARQETQYF. The chain has TRBV23-1 and TRBJ2-5; 9 nucleotides match TRBD2. TRBV23-1 carries the ORF label, with uncertain function. The CDR3 runs to 16 residues. With V trimmed by 2 bases and J by 2 bases, 6 bases remained unmatched.

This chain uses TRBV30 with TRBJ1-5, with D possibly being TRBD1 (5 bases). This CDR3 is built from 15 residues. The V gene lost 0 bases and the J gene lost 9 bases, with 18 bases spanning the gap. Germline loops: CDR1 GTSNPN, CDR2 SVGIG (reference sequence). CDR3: CAWSVAGVGPVPQHF. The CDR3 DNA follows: TGTGCCTGGAGTGTAGCGGGGGTCGGCCCGGTGCCCCAGCATTTT.

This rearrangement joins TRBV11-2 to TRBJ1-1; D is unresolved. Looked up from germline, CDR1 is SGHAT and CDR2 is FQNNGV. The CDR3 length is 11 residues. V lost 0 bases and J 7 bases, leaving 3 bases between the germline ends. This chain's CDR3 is CASSLDSEAFF. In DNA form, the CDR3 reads TGTGCCAGCAGCTTAGACAGTGAAGCTTTCTTT.

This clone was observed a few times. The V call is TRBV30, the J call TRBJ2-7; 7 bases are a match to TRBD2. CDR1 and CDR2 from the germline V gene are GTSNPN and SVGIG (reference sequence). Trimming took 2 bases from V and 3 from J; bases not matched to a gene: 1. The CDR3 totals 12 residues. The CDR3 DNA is TGTGCCTGGAGTAGCGGGAACTACGAGCAGTACTTC. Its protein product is CAWSSGNYEQYF.

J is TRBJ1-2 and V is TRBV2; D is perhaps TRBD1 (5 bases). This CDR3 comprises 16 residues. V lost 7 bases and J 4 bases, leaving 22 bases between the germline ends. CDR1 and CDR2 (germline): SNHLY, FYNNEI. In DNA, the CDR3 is TGTGCCAGCAAGAACGATTTAGGGGTCTTAGCCTATGGCTACACCTTC. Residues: CASKNDLGVLAYGYTF.

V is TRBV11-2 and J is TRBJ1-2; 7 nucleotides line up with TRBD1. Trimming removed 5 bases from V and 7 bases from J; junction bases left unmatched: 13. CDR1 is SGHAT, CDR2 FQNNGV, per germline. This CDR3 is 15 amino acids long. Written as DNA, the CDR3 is TGTGCCAGCAGCCTACCAGGACAGGTCGGTCGTGGCTACACCTTC. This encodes CASSLPGQVGRGYTF.

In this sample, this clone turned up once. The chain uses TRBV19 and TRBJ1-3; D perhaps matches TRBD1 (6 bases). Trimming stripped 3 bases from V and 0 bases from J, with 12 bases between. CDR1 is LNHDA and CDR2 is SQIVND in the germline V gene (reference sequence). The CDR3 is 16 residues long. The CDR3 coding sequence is TGTGCCAGTAGTATGGGTGGACAGATCTCTGGAAACACCATATATTTT. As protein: CASSMGGQISGNTIYF. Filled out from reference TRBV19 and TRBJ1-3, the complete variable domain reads DGGITQSPKYLFRKEGQNVTLSCEQNLNHDAMYWYRQDPGQGLRLIYYSQIVNDFQKGDIAEGYSVSREKKESFPLTVTSAQKNPTAFYLCASSMGGQISGNTIYFGEGSWLTVV.